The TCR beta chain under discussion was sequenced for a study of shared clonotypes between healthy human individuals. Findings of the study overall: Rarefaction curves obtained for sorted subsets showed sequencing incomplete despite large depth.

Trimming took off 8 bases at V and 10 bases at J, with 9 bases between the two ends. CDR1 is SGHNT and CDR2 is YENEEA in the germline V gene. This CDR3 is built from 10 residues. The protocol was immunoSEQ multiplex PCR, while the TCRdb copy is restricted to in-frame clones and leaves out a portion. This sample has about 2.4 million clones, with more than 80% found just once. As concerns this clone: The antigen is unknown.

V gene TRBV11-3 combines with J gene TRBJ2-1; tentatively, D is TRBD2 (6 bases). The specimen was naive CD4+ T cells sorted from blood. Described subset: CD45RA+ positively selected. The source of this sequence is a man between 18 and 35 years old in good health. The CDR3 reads CASGSGEQFF. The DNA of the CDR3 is TGTGCCAGCGGGAGCGGGGAGCAGTTCTTC.